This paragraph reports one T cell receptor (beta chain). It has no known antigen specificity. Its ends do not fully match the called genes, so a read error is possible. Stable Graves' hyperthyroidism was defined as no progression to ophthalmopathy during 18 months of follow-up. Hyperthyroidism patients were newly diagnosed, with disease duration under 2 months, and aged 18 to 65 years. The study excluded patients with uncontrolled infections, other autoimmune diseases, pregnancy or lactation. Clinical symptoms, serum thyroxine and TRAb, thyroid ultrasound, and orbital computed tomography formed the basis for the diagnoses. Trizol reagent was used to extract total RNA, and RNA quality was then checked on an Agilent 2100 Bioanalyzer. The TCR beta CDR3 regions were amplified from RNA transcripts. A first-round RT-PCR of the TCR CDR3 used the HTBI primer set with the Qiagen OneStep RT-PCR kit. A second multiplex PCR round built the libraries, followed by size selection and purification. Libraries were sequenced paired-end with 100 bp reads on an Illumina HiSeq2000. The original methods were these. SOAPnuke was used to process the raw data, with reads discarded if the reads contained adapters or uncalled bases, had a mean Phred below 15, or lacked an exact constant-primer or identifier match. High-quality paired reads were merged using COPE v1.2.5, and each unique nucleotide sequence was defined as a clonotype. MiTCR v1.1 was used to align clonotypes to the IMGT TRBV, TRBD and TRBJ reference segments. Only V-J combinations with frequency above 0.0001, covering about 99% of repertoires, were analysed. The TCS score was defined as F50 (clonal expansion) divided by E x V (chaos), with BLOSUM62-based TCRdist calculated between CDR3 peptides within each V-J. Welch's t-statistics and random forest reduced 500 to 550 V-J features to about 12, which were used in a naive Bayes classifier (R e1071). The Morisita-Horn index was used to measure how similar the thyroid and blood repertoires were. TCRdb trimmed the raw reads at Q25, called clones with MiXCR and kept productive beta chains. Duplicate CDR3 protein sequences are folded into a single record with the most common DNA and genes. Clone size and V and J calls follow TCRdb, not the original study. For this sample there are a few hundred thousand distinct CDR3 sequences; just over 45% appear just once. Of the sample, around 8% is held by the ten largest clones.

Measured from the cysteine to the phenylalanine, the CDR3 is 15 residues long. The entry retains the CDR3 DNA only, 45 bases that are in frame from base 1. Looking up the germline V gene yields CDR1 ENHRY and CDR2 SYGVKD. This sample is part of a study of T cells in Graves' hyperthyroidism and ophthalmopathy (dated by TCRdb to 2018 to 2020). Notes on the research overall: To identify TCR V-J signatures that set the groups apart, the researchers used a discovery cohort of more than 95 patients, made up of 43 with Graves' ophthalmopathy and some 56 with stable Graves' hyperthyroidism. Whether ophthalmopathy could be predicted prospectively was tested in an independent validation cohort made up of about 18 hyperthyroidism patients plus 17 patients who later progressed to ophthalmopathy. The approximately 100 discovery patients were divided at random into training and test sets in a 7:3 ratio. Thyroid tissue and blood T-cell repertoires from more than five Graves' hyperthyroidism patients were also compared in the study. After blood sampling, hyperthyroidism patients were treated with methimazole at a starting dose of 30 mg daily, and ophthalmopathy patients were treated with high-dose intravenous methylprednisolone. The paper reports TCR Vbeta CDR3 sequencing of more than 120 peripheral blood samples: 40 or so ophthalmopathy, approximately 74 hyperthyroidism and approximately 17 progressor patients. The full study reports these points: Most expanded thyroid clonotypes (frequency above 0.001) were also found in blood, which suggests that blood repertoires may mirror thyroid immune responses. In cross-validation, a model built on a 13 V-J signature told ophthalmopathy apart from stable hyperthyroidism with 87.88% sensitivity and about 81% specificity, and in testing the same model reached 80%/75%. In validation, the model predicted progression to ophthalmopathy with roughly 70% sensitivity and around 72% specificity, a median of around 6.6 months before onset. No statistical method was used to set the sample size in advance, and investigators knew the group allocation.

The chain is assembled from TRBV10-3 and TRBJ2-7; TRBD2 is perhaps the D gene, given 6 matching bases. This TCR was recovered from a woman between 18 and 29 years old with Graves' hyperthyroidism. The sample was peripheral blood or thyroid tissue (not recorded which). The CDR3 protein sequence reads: CAINEPLRGGNEQYF. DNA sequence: TGTGCCATCAATGAGCCCCTAAGGGGAGGCAACGAGCAGTACTTC.